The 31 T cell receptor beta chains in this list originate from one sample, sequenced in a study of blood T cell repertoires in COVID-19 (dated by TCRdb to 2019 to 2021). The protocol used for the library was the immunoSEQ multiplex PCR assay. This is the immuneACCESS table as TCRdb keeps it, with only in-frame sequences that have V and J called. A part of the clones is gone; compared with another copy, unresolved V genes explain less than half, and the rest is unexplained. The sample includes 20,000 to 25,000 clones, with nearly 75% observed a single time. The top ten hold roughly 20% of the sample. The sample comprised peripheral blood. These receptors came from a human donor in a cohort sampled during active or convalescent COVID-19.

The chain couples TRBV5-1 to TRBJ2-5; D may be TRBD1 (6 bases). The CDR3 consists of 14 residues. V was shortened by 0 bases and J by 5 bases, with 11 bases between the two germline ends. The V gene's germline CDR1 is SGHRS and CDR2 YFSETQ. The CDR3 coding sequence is TGCGCCAGCAGCTTGGGACAGGTTGTGGAGACCCAGTACTTC. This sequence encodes CASSLGQVVETQYF.

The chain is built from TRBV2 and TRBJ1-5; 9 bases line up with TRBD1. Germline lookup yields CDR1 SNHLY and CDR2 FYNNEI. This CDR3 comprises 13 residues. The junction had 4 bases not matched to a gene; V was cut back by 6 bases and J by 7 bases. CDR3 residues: CASRGQGWQPQHF. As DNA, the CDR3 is TGTGCCAGCAGGGGACAGGGTTGGCAGCCCCAGCATTTT. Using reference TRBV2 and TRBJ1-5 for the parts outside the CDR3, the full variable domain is EPEVTQTPSHQVTQMGQEVILRCVPISNHLYFYWYRQILGQKVEFLVSFYNNEISEKSEIFDDQFSVERPDGSNFTLKIRSTKLEDSAMYFCASRGQGWQPQHFGDGTRLSIL.

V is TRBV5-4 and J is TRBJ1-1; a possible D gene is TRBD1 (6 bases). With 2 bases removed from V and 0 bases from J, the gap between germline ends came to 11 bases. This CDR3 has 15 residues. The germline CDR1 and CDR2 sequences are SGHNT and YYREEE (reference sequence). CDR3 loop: CASSFPDRMNTEAFF. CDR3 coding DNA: TGTGCCAGCAGCTTCCCAGACAGGATGAACACTGAAGCTTTCTTT.

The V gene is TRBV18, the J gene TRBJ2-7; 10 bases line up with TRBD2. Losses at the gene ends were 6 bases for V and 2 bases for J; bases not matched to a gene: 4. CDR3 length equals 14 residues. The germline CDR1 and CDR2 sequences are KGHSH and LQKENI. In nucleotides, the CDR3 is TGTGCCAGCTCGGAACTAGCGGGGCCCTACGAGCAGTACTTC. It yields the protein CASSELAGPYEQYF. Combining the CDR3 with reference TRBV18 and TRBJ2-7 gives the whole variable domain NAGVMQNPRHLVRRRGQEARLRCSPMKGHSHVYWYRQLPEEGLKFMVYLQKENIIDESGMPKERFSAEFPKEGPSILRIQQVVRGDSAAYFCASSELAGPYEQYFGPGTRLTVT.

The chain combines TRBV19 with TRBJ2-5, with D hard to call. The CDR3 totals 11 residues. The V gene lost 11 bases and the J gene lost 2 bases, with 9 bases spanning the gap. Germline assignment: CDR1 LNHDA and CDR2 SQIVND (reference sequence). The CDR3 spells CAAGPQETQYF. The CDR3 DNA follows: TGTGCCGCTGGGCCTCAAGAGACCCAGTACTTC.

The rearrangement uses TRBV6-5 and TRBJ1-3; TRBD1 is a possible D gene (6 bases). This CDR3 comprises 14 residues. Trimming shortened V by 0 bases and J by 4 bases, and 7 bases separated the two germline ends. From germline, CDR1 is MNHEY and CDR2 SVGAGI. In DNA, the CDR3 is TGTGCCAGCAGTTACTCAACAGGGGGAAACACCATATATTTT. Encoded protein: CASSYSTGGNTIYF.

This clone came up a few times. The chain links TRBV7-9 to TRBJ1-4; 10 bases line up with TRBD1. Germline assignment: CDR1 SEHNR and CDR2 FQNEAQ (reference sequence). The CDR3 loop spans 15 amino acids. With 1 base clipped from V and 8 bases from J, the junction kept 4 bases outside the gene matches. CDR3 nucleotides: TGTGCCAGCAGCTTAGGGACAGGGGGAGAAGAAAAACTGTTTTTT. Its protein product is CASSLGTGGEEKLFF.

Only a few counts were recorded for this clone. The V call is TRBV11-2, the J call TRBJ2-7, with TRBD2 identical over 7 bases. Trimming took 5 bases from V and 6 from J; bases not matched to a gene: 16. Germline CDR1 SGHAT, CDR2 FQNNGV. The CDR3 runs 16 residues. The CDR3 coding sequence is TGTGCCAGCAGCGAAACCTCGACTAGCTCTACGTTCGAGCAGTACTTC. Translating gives CASSETSTSSTFEQYF.

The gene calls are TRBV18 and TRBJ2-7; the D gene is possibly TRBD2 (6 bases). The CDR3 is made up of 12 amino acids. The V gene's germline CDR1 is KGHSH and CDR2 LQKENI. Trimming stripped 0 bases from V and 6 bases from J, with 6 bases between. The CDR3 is CASSPPGGEQYV. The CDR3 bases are TGTGCCAGCTCACCACCCGGGGGCGAGCAGTACGTC.

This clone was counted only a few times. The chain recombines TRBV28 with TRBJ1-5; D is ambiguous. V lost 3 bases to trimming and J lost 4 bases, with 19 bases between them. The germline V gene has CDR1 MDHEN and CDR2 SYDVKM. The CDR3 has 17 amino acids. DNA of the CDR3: TGTGCCAGCAGTTTGCCCCCGCTCGTCGCCGGGAATCAGCCCCAGCATTTT. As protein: CASSLPPLVAGNQPQHF. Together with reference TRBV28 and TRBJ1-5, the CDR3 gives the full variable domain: DVKVTQSSRYLVKRTGEKVFLECVQDMDHENMFWYRQDPGLGLRLIYFSYDVKMKEKGDIPEGYSVSREKKERFSLILESASTNQTSMYLCASSLPPLVAGNQPQHFGDGTRLSIL.

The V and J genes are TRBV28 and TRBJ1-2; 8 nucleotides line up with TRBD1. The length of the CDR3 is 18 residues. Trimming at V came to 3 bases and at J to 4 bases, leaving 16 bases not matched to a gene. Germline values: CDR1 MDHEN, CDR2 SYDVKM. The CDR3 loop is CASSFGSSTGGTIYGYTF. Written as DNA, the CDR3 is TGTGCCAGCAGTTTCGGGTCTTCCACAGGGGGTACGATCTATGGCTACACCTTC.

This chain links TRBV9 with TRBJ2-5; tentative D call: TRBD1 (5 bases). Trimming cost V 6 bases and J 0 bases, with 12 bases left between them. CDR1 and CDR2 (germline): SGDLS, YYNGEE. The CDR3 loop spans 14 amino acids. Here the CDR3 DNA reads TGTGCCAGCAACAAAGCAGGGTACCAAGAGACCCAGTACTTC. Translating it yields CASNKAGYQETQYF.

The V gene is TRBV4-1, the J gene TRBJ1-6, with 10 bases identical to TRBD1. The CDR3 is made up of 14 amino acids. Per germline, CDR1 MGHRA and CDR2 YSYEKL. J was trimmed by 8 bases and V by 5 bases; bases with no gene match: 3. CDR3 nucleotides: TGCGCCAGCAGCATGGGGACAGGGGATTCACCCCTCCACTTT. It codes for CASSMGTGDSPLHF.

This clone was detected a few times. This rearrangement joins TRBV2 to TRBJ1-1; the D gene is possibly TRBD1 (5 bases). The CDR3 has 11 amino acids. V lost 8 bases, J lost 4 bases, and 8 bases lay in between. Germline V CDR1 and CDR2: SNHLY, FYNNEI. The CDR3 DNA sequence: TGTGCCAGCGGGGGGGGCACTGAAGCTTTCTTT. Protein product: CASGGGTEAFF.

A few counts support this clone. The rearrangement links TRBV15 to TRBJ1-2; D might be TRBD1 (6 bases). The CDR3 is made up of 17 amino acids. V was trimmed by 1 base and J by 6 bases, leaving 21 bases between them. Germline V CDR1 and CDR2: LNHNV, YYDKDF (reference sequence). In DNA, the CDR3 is TGTGCCACCAGCAGAGGGGATTTTCAGGGGAAGAGAGATGGCTACACCTTC. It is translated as CATSRGDFQGKRDGYTF.

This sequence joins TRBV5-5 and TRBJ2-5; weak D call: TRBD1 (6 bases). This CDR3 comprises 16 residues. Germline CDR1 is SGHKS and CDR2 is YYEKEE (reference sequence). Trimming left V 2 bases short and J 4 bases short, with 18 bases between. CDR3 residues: CASSFIRAGDAETQYF. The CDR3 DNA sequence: TGTGCCAGCAGCTTTATTCGGGCAGGGGACGCAGAGACCCAGTACTTC.

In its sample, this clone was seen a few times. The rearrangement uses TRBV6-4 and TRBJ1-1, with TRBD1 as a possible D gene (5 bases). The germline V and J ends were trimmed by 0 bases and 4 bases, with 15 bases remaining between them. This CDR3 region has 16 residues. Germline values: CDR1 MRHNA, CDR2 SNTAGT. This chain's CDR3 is CASSDSRRGGITEAFF. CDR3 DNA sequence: TGTGCCAGCAGTGACTCGCGACGCGGGGGGATCACTGAAGCTTTCTTT.

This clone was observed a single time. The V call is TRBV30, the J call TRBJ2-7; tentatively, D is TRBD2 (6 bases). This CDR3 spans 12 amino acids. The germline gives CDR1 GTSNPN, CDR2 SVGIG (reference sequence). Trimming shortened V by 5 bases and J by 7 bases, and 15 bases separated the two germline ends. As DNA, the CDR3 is TGTGCCTGGGCAATGGGGACTCGAGAGCAGTACTTC. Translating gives CAWAMGTREQYF.

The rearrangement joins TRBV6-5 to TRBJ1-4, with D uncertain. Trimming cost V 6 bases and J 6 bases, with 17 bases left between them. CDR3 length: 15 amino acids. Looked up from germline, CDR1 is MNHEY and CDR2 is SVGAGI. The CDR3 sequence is CASRAHEVRDEKLFF. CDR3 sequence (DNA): TGTGCCAGCAGAGCCCACGAAGTCCGAGATGAAAAACTGTTTTTT.

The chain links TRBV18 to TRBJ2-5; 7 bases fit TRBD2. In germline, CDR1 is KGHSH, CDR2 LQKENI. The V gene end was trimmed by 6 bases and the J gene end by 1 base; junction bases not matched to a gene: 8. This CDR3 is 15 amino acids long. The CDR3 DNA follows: TGTGCCAGCTCGCTTACCGGGGGGTCCCAAGAGACCCAGTACTTC. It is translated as CASSLTGGSQETQYF.

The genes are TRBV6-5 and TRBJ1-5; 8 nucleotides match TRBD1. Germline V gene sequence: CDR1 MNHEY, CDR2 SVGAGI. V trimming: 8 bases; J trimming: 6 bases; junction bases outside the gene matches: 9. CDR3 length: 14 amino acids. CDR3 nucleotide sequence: TGTGCCAGCGGGAGACAGGGGACGACTCAGCCCCAGCATTTT. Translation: CASGRQGTTQPQHF.

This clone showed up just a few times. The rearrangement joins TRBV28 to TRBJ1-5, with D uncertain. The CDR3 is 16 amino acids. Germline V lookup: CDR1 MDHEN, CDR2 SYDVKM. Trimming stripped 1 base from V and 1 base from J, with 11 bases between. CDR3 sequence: CASSLFQRLSNQPQHF. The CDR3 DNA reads TGTGCCAGCAGTTTATTCCAGCGATTGAGCAATCAGCCCCAGCATTTT.

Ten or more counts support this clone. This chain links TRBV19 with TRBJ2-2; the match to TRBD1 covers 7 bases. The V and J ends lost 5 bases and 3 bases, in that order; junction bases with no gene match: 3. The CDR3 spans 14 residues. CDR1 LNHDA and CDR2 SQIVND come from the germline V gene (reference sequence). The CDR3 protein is CASSGTGDTGELFF. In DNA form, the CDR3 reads TGTGCCAGTAGTGGAACAGGGGACACCGGGGAGCTGTTTTTT.

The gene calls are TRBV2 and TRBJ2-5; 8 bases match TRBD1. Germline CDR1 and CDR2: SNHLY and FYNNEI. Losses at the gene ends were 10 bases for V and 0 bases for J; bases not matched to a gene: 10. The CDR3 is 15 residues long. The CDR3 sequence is CATRTGYTYQETQYF. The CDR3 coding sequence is TGTGCCACGCGGACAGGGTATACCTACCAAGAGACCCAGTACTTC.

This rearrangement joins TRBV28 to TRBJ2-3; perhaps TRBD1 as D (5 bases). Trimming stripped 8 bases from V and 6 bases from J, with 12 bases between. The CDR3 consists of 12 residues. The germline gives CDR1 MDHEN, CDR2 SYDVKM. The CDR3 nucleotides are TGTGCCAGCGACCAGGGCAGTGATACGCAGTATTTT. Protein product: CASDQGSDTQYF.

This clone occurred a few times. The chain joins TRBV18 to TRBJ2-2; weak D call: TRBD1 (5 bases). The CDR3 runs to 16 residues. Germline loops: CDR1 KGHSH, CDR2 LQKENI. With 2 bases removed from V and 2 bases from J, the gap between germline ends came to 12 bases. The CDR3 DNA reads TGTGCCAGCTCACCAAAGGCAGGGTCTAACACCGGGGAGCTGTTTTTT. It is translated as CASSPKAGSNTGELFF. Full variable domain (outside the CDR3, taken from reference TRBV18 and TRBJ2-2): NAGVMQNPRHLVRRRGQEARLRCSPMKGHSHVYWYRQLPEEGLKFMVYLQKENIIDESGMPKERFSAEFPKEGPSILRIQQVVRGDSAAYFCASSPKAGSNTGELFFGEGSRLTVL.

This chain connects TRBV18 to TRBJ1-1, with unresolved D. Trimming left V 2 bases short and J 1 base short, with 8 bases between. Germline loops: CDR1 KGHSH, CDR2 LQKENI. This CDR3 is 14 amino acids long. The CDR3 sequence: CASSPGAGNTEAFF. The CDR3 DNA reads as TGTGCCAGCTCACCAGGTGCGGGGAACACTGAAGCTTTCTTT.

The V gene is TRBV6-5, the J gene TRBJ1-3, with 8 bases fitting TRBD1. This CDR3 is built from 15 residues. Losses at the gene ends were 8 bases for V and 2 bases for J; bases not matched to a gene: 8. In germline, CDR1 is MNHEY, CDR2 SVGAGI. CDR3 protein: CASGWMTGAGNTIYF. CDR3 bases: TGTGCCAGCGGATGGATGACAGGGGCTGGAAACACCATATATTTT.

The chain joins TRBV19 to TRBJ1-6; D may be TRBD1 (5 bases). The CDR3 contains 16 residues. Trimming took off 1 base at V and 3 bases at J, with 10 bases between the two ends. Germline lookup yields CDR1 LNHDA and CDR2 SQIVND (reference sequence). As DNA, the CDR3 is TGTGCCAGTAGTATAGGGGGCAGGGTCTATAATTCACCCCTCCACTTT. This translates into CASSIGGRVYNSPLHF.

Here the CDR3 reads CSAAGMYEQYV. The CDR3 region has the DNA TGCAGTGCTGCCGGGATGTACGAGCAGTACGTC. This rearrangement joins TRBV20-1 to TRBJ2-7; TRBD2 is a possible D gene (5 bases). This CDR3 is built from 11 residues. Germline CDR1 reads DFQATT; CDR2 reads SNEGSKA (reference sequence). With 5 bases removed from V and 4 bases from J, the gap between germline ends came to 9 bases.

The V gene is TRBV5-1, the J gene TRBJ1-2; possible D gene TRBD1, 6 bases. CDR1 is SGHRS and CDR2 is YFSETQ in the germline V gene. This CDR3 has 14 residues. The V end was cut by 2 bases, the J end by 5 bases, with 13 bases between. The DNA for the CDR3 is TGCGCCAGCAGCTTTCAGGGGAAAGGGTATGGCTACACCTTC. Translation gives CASSFQGKGYGYTF.